This T cell receptor beta chain was observed in a study of human T cells and chemical hapten exposure. This clonotype was recorded at least ten times. V lost 8 bases, J lost 6 bases, and 12 bases stayed unmatched. The CDR3 totals 16 residues. Per the germline V gene, CDR1 is LNHNV and CDR2 is YYDKDF (reference sequence). TCRdb re-called the RACE reads through MiXCR, storing one row per CDR3 protein. The table includes 150,000 to 200,000 distinct CDR3 sequences, about a fifth detected once. Regarding time point: patch test 1, 2 weeks after DPC sensitization. The treatment: therapeutic diphenylcyclopropenone sensitization with weekly scalp DPC.

Specimen: whole blood, collected in connection with sensitization to the hapten diphenylcyclopropenone (DPC). The chain couples TRBV15 to TRBJ2-1, with 11 bases identical to TRBD2. The origin of this receptor is a woman aged 45-59 years with alopecia areata. Some clones in this sample may be carry-over from other donors' samples. The CDR3 sequence is CATEPDSGRASNEQFF. The CDR3 DNA sequence: TGTGCCACCGAGCCCGATAGCGGGAGGGCCAGCAATGAGCAGTTCTTC.